This entry features one T cell receptor beta chain sequence. An amount of RNA that ranged from about 0.45 to 1 ug was reverse transcribed with random hexamers. Each CDR3 protein is one row after TCRdb ran MiXCR on the immunoSEQ multiplex PCR reads. The sample lists under 250,000 distinct CDR3 sequences, around 95% occurring once. CDR3 length equals 12 residues. Looked up from germline, CDR1 is SGHAT and CDR2 is FQNNGV. The ends were cut back, 4 bases at V and 5 bases at J, with 9 bases in the middle. The sample is drawn from a study of CD8 T cells in Susac syndrome. In blood CD8+ and CD4+ T cells, TCR beta underwent sequencing. Both CD4+ and CD8+ T cells were negatively isolated, and TEMRA cells underwent FACS enrichment.

The rearrangement links TRBV11-2 to TRBJ2-7; D gene uncertain. Specimen: CD4+ T cells from PBMCs. This TCR was sampled from a human donor with multiple sclerosis. Here the CDR3 DNA reads TGTGCCAGCAGCTCCCTGGGCAACGAGCAGTACTTC. It yields the protein CASSSLGNEQYF.